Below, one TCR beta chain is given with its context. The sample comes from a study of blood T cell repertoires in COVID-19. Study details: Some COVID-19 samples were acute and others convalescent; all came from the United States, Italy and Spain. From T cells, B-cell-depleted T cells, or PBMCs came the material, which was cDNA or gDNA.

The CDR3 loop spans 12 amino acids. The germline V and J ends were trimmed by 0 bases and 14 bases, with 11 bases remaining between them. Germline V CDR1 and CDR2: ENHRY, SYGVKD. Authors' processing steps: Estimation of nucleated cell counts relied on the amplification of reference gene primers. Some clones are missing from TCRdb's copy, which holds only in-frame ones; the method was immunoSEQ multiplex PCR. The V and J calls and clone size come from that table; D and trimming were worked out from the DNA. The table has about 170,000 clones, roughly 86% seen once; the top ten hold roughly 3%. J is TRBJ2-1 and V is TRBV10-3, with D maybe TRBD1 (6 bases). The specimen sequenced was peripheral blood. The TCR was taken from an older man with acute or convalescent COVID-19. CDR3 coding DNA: TGTGCCATCAGTGAGTCGGTCGAGGGGGAGTTCTTC. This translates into CAISESVEGEFF.